The 9 T cell receptor beta chains listed next were all sequenced from one sample in a study of cytomegalovirus exposure and HLA in healthy donors. PCR used 60 Vbeta primers and 13 Jbeta primers. Some clones are missing from TCRdb's copy, which holds only in-frame ones; the method was immunoSEQ multiplex PCR. This table holds about 170,000 clones, roughly 80% found once. Sequences were obtained from PBMCs. These TCRs come from a woman in her late teens or twenties in good health and CMV-seronegative.

On this clone itself: At one boundary the junction diverges from the germline segment, which might be a read error. V usage is TRBV7-9 and J usage is TRBJ2-3, with a tentative D call TRBD2 (5 bases). CDR3 length: 15 amino acids. Germline V gene lookup returns CDR1 SEHNR and CDR2 FQNEAQ (reference sequence). DNA for the CDR3: TGTTCCAGCAGCTTGTCTAGGCGGGGCACAGATACGCAGTATTTT. Protein sequence: CSSSLSRRGTDTQYF.

The chain carries TRBV27 and TRBJ2-7; weak D call: TRBD1 (6 bases). The ends were cut back, 6 bases at V and 1 base at J, with 13 bases in the middle. The CDR3 length is 14 residues. The germline gives CDR1 MNHEY, CDR2 SMNVEV (reference sequence). The CDR3 region is CASSWGRGSYEQYF. The DNA of the CDR3 is TGTGCCAGCAGCTGGGGAAGGGGGTCCTACGAGCAGTACTTC.

The chain links TRBV5-6 to TRBJ2-1, with D maybe TRBD1 (6 bases). The CDR3 totals 14 residues. Germline CDR1 reads SGHDT; CDR2 reads YYEEEE. Trimming cost V 4 bases and J 3 bases, with 11 bases left between them. The CDR3 reads CASSLWTDYNEQFF. The CDR3 DNA follows: TGTGCCAGCAGCCTCTGGACAGACTACAATGAGCAGTTCTTC.

The J gene is TRBJ2-1, the V gene TRBV4-1; D remains unclear. CDR1 is MGHRA and CDR2 is YSYEKL in the germline V gene. V lost 1 base and J 1 base, leaving 11 bases between the germline ends. CDR3 length: 16 amino acids. CDR3 loop: CASSQVNLVSYNEQFF. The CDR3 DNA is TGCGCCAGCAGCCAAGTTAATCTAGTTTCCTACAATGAGCAGTTCTTC.

This clone has a handful of counts. The chain links TRBV2 to TRBJ2-5, with 10 bases fitting TRBD2. The tail of the sequence fits TRBJ2-7 better, so the J call may be wrong. There are 15 residues in the CDR3. CDR1 is SNHLY, CDR2 FYNNEI, per germline. In nucleotides, the CDR3 is TGTGCCAGCAGCGCGAGACTAGCGGGCAACTACGAGCAGTACTTC. Protein sequence: CASSARLAGNYEQYF.

V and J are TRBV28 and TRBJ2-7; D perhaps matches TRBD1 (6 bases). The CDR3 contains 15 residues. Trimming shortened V by 5 bases and J by 2 bases, and 16 bases separated the two germline ends. The germline gives CDR1 MDHEN, CDR2 SYDVKM. CDR3 coding DNA: TGTGCCAGCAGTCCCCCCCCCAGGGGAGCCTACGAGCAGTACTTC. This encodes CASSPPPRGAYEQYF.

Comments on this clone: One junction end does not reproduce the germline sequence, and a read error may be involved. J is TRBJ2-3 and V is TRBV7-7; D possibly corresponds to TRBD2 (6 bases). Looked up from germline, CDR1 is SSHAT and CDR2 is FNYEAQ (reference sequence). The CDR3 sequence is 15 residues long. The CDR3 spells CASSPNSGVTDTQYF. CDR3 sequence (DNA): TGTGCTAGCAGCCCAAATAGCGGAGTCACAGATACGCAGTATTTT.

The rearrangement joins TRBV10-1 to TRBJ1-2; TRBD1 aligns across 9 bases. The germline V gene has CDR1 WNHNN and CDR2 SYGVQD (reference sequence). This CDR3 has 13 amino acids. Trimming removed 6 bases from V and 6 bases from J; junction bases left unmatched: 5. The CDR3: CASSRDREDGYTF. The DNA of the CDR3 is TGCGCCAGCAGCAGGGACAGGGAGGATGGCTACACCTTC.

This clone appeared a few times. The rearrangement links TRBV7-8 to TRBJ2-7; 10 bases map to TRBD2. There are 14 residues in the CDR3. Trimming cost V 3 bases and J 2 bases; bases outside gene matches: 1. Germline V CDR1 and CDR2: SGHVS, FQNEAQ. CDR3 nucleotide sequence: TGTGCCAGCAGCTTTCTAGCGGGAGCCTACGAGCAGTACTTC. It translates to CASSFLAGAYEQYF.